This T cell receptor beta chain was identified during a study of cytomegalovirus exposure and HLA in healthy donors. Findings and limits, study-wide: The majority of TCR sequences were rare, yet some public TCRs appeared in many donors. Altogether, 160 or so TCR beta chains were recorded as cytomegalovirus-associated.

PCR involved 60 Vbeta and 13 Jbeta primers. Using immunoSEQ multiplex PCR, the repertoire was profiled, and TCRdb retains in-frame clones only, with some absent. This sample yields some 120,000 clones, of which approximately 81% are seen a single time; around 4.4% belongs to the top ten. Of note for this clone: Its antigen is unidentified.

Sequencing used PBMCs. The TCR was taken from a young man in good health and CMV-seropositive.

The CDR3 sequence: CASGPRTGRLYGYTF. The CDR3 nucleotides read TGTGCTAGTGGTCCCCGGACAGGGCGACTCTATGGCTACACCTTC. The chain recombines TRBV12-5 with TRBJ1-2, with 8 bases that match TRBD1. This CDR3 comprises 15 residues. Germline CDR1 reads LGHNT; CDR2 reads FRNRAP. Trimming removed 5 bases from V and 4 bases from J; junction bases left unmatched: 9.